The 8 T cell receptor beta chains presented below share a single source sample, sequenced in a study of blood T cell repertoires in COVID-19. Clones were sequenced by immunoSEQ multiplex PCR, and TCRdb holds only the in-frame ones, with some missing. The sample contains over 200,000 clones, about nine tenths of which appear only once. Source material: peripheral blood. These receptors came from a woman aged 60-75 years with acute or convalescent COVID-19.

The chain joins TRBV12-3 or TRBV12-4 to TRBJ1-1, with 7 bases identical to TRBD1. With V trimmed by 8 bases and J by 1 base, 4 bases remained unmatched. The CDR3 contains 13 residues. Written as DNA, the CDR3 is TGTGCCAGCTTCCGACAGGGGAACACTGAAGCTTTCTTT. It yields the protein CASFRQGNTEAFF.

The CDR3 sequence: CASSLDRTSGKGTKRNEQFF. The CDR3 DNA reads TGTGCCAGCAGCTTAGATCGTACTAGCGGGAAGGGCACTAAACGCAATGAGCAGTTCTTC. This chain uses TRBV11-3 with TRBJ2-1; 10 positions agree with TRBD2. The ends lost 0 bases at V and 6 bases at J; junction bases unmatched: 17. This CDR3 is built from 20 residues. The germline V gene encodes CDR1 SGHNT and CDR2 YENEEA.

The chain uses TRBV7-8 and TRBJ2-1, with 7 positions matching TRBD1. Germline trimming cut 3 bases from V and 4 bases from J; bases unmatched to any gene: 6. CDR1 SGHVS and CDR2 FQNEAQ come from the germline V gene. This CDR3 has 15 amino acids. In DNA form, the CDR3 reads TGTGCCAGCAGCTTGCGGCCGGACAGGTACAATGAGCAGTTCTTC. Amino acid sequence: CASSLRPDRYNEQFF.

The V gene is TRBV27, the J gene TRBJ2-3; TRBD1 matches at 10 bases. Germline V gene sequence: CDR1 MNHEY, CDR2 SMNVEV (reference sequence). This CDR3 comprises 18 residues. Germline trimming cut 6 bases from V and 5 bases from J; bases unmatched to any gene: 17. The CDR3 bases are TGTGCCAGCAGCCGCCGGCTTTTCCTCGGACAGGGGGTAGATACGCAGTATTTT. Protein product: CASSRRLFLGQGVDTQYF.

The chain carries TRBV5-6 and TRBJ1-2; TRBD1 matches at 9 bases. The J segment lost 8 bases and the V segment lost 2 bases, leaving 4 bases of the junction unmatched. In germline, CDR1 is SGHDT, CDR2 YYEEEE. The length of the CDR3 is 13 residues. In DNA form, the CDR3 reads TGTGCCAGCAGCTTTGGGACAGGGTGGGGCTACACCTTC. Protein product: CASSFGTGWGYTF.

This chain links TRBV14 with TRBJ2-5; D is undetermined. V was trimmed by 4 bases and J by 4 bases, leaving 16 bases between them. Germline CDR1 reads SGHDN; CDR2 reads FVKESK. This CDR3 region has 15 residues. CDR3 sequence: CASSPRVWSPETQYF. CDR3 nucleotides: TGTGCCAGCAGCCCCCGGGTCTGGAGTCCAGAGACCCAGTACTTC.

This chain joins TRBV6-5 and TRBJ1-1; 8 positions agree with TRBD1. Germline V gene lookup returns CDR1 MNHEY and CDR2 SVGAGI. V shed 7 bases and J 6 bases; nucleotides not matched to a gene: 7. This CDR3 is built from 13 residues. The CDR3 DNA reads TGTGCCAGCAATCCGGACAGGGCGGCTGAAGCTTTCTTT. It translates to CASNPDRAAEAFF.

The V call is TRBV27, the J call TRBJ2-3, with D perhaps TRBD1 (6 bases). There are 15 residues in the CDR3. Trimming left V 3 bases short and J 5 bases short, with 15 bases between. Germline CDR1 and CDR2: MNHEY and SMNVEV (reference sequence). The CDR3 DNA reads TGTGCCAGCAGTTTGGGGTTTGGGGGCGGAGATACGCAGTATTTT. This encodes CASSLGFGGGDTQYF.